Only one count was recorded for the clone carrying this T cell receptor (beta chain). Clones were read by immunoSEQ multiplex PCR, and TCRdb kept only the in-frame ones, dropping some. This repertoire shows about 110,000 clones, 70% to 90% found once; its top ten account for 2.1%. This specimen comes from a study of blood T cell repertoires in COVID-19. Study-level information: In each case, the material was cDNA or gDNA derived from T cells, B-cell-depleted T cells, or PBMCs.

V shed 5 bases, J shed 5 bases, and the junction held 13 bases outside the gene matches. The CDR3 contains 15 residues. Germline lookup yields CDR1 SGHRS and CDR2 YFSETQ. This receptor was obtained from a human donor in a cohort sampled during active COVID-19. Sample: peripheral blood. The chain links TRBV5-1 to TRBJ2-7; 7 nucleotides line up with TRBD1. Here the CDR3 DNA reads TGCGCCAGCAGGGGACAGTCAAATACACCCCACGAGCAGTACTTC. Translation gives CASRGQSNTPHEQYF.